These 16 T cell receptor beta chains were sequenced from one sample in a study of T cells expressing NK-cell markers. With the 5' RACE reads reprocessed, TCRdb shows one record per CDR3 protein and no DNA. In all, the sample yields under 500,000 distinct CDR3 sequences. The sample comprised blood T cells: a sorted CD56 or NKG2C T cell subset, CD4+ or CD8+ T cells, or bulk PBMC T cells (not recorded which). These receptors came from a woman between 18 and 70 years old in good health.

The V gene is TRBV5-1, the J gene TRBJ2-5; TCRdb's D call, TRBD2, is unchecked because there is no DNA. Germline-derived CDR1 and CDR2 are SGHRS and YFSETQ. There are 14 residues in the CDR3. CDR3 sequence reads: CASSIPTSLETQYF.

The chain is built from TRBV6-1 and TRBJ1-2; TCRdb's assignment of TRBD1 cannot be checked, as there is no DNA. The CDR3 length is 15 residues. Per the germline V gene, CDR1 is MNHNS and CDR2 is SASEGT. The CDR3 sequence is CASRNTFQGLYGYTF.

V gene TRBV7-9 combines with J gene TRBJ2-1; TCRdb selects TRBD2, and the lack of DNA leaves this call unchecked. The CDR3 totals 14 residues. In germline, CDR1 is SEHNR, CDR2 FQNEAQ (reference sequence). This CDR3 reads CASRYRGTDNEQFF.

V usage is TRBV5-6 and J usage is TRBJ1-6; with no DNA, the TCRdb D assignment of TRBD1 cannot be verified. Germline loops: CDR1 SGHDT, CDR2 YYEEEE. The CDR3 runs 15 residues. The CDR3 reads CASSSWDRGNSPLHF.

The chain carries TRBV18 and TRBJ1-3. The germline V gene encodes CDR1 KGHSH and CDR2 LQKENI. CDR3 length: 15 residues. CDR3 loop: CASSSGRGSGNTIYF. Full variable domain (remainder filled in from reference TRBV18 and TRBJ1-3): NAGVMQNPRHLVRRRGQEARLRCSPMKGHSHVYWYRQLPEEGLKFMVYLQKENIIDESGMPKERFSAEFPKEGPSILRIQQVVRGDSAAYFCASSSGRGSGNTIYFGEGSWLTVV.

This chain links TRBV7-2 with TRBJ2-4. Germline loops: CDR1 SGHTA, CDR2 FQGNSA. This CDR3 comprises 15 residues. This CDR3 reads CTSSLGVLAKNIQYF.

V usage is TRBV6-1 and J usage is TRBJ2-2; TCRdb names TRBD1, which stays unverified in the absence of DNA. The CDR3 covers 14 residues. From germline, CDR1 is MNHNS and CDR2 SASEGT. The CDR3 sequence: CASSGTGVTGELFF.

V and J are TRBV4-2 and TRBJ2-1; TCRdb's assignment of TRBD2 cannot be checked, as there is no DNA. Per the germline V gene, CDR1 is LGHNA and CDR2 is YNFKEQ. The CDR3 covers 17 residues. The CDR3 reads CASSLFSGGLSYNEQFF.

The chain combines TRBV10-3 with TRBJ2-1; TCRdb's D gene call, TRBD1, goes unchecked for lack of DNA. Per the germline V gene, CDR1 is ENHRY and CDR2 is SYGVKD. CDR3 length: 13 amino acids. This CDR3 reads CAILSRGGNEQFF.

This chain links TRBV14 with TRBJ1-6. The CDR3 length is 13 residues. CDR1 and CDR2 from the germline V gene are SGHDN and FVKESK. The CDR3 reads CASSQLPESPLHF.

The chain carries TRBV7-9 and TRBJ2-2. Germline assignment: CDR1 SEHNR and CDR2 FQNEAQ (reference sequence). The CDR3 has 14 residues. The CDR3: CASSLAPNTGELFF.

The chain is built from TRBV28 and TRBJ2-1; TCRdb names TRBD2, which stays unverified in the absence of DNA. Germline V gives CDR1 MDHEN, CDR2 SYDVKM. This CDR3 comprises 15 residues. This chain's CDR3 is CASSLGPGGNNEQFF.

The rearrangement uses TRBV27 and TRBJ2-1. Germline values: CDR1 MNHEY, CDR2 SMNVEV (reference sequence). The CDR3 spans 15 residues. CDR3 sequence: CASRAAGSAYNEQFF.

The rearrangement uses TRBV9 and TRBJ1-6; the D gene TCRdb calls, TRBD1, cannot be checked with no DNA. The CDR3 covers 15 residues. The germline V gene has CDR1 SGDLS and CDR2 YYNGEE. The CDR3 is CASSPGQGKDSPLHF.

The chain recombines TRBV24-1 with TRBJ2-1; absent DNA, TCRdb's TRBD2 call cannot be checked. The CDR3 consists of 20 residues. Germline-derived CDR1 and CDR2 are KGHDR and SFDVKD. The CDR3 here is CATSDQPGTSGRVSYNEQFF.

The chain links TRBV2 to TRBJ2-7; TCRdb's D gene call, TRBD1, goes unchecked for lack of DNA. The length of the CDR3 is 12 residues. From germline, CDR1 is SNHLY and CDR2 FYNNEI. This chain's CDR3 is CASSEDKYEQYF.